The sequence of this T cell receptor (beta chain) was determined in a study of patients and donors after allogeneic stem cell transplantation. This clonotype was counted at least ten times. V was clipped by 4 bases and J by 0 bases; unmatched bases: 6. In germline, CDR1 is DFQATT, CDR2 SNEGSKA (reference sequence). The CDR3 spans 15 residues. Each CDR3 protein is one row after TCRdb ran MiXCR on the RT-PCR reads. Of 30,000 to 35,000 distinct CDR3 sequences listed, nearly 7% are singletons. The source is a human donor who was either an allogeneic HSCT recipient or a stem cell or donor lymphocyte infusion donor (not recorded which). It is not recorded whose cells these are; they may come from a transplant donor. The gene calls are TRBV20-1 and TRBJ1-1; 9 bases match TRBD1. Sequenced material: blood, either unsorted or a sorted T cell fraction (not recorded which). The DNA of the CDR3 is TGCAGTGCTAAACCGGGACAGGGATTGAACACTGAAGCTTTCTTT. This codes for CSAKPGQGLNTEAFF.